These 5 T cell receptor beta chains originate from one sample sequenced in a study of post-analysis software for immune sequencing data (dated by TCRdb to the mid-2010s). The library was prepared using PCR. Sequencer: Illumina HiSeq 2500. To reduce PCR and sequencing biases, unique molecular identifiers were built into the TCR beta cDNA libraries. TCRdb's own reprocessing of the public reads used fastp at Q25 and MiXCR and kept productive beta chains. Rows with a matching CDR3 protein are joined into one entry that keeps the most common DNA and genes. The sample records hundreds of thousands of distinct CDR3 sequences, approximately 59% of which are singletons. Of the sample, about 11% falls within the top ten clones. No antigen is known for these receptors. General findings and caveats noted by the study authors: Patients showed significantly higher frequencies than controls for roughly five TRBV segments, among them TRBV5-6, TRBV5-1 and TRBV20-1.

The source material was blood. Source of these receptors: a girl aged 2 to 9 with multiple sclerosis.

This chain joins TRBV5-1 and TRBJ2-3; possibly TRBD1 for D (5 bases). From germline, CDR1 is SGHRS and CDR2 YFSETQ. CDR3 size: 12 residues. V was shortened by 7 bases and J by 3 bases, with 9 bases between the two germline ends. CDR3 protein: CASQRGTDTQYF. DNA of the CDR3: TGCGCCAGCCAAAGGGGAACAGATACGCAGTATTTT.

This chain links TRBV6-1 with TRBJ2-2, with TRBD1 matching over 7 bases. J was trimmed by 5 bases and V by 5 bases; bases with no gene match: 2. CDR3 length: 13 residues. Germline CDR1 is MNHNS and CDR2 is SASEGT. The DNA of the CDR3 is TGTGCCAGCAGTAAACAGGGGACCGGGGAGCTGTTTTTT. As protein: CASSKQGTGELFF.

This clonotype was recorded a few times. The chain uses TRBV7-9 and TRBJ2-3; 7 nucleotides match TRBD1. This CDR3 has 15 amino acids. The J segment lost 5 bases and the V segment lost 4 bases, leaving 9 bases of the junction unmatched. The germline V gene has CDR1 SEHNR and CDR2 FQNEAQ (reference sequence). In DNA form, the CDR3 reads TGTGCCAGCAGCTCTCGGACAGGTTCCGTAGATACGCAGTATTTT. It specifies CASSSRTGSVDTQYF.

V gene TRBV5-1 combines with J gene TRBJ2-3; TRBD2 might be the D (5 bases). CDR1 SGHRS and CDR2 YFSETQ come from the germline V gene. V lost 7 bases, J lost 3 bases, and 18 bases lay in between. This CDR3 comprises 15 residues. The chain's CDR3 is CASGDPGRETDTQYF. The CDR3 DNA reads TGCGCCAGCGGAGACCCCGGAAGGGAGACAGATACGCAGTATTTT.

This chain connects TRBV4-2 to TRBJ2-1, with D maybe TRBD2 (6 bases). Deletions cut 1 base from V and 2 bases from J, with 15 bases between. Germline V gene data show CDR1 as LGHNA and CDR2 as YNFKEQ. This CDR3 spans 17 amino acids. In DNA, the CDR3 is TGTGCCAGCAGCCAAGGACATAGCGGCCTAGCCTACAATGAGCAGTTCTTC. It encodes CASSQGHSGLAYNEQFF.